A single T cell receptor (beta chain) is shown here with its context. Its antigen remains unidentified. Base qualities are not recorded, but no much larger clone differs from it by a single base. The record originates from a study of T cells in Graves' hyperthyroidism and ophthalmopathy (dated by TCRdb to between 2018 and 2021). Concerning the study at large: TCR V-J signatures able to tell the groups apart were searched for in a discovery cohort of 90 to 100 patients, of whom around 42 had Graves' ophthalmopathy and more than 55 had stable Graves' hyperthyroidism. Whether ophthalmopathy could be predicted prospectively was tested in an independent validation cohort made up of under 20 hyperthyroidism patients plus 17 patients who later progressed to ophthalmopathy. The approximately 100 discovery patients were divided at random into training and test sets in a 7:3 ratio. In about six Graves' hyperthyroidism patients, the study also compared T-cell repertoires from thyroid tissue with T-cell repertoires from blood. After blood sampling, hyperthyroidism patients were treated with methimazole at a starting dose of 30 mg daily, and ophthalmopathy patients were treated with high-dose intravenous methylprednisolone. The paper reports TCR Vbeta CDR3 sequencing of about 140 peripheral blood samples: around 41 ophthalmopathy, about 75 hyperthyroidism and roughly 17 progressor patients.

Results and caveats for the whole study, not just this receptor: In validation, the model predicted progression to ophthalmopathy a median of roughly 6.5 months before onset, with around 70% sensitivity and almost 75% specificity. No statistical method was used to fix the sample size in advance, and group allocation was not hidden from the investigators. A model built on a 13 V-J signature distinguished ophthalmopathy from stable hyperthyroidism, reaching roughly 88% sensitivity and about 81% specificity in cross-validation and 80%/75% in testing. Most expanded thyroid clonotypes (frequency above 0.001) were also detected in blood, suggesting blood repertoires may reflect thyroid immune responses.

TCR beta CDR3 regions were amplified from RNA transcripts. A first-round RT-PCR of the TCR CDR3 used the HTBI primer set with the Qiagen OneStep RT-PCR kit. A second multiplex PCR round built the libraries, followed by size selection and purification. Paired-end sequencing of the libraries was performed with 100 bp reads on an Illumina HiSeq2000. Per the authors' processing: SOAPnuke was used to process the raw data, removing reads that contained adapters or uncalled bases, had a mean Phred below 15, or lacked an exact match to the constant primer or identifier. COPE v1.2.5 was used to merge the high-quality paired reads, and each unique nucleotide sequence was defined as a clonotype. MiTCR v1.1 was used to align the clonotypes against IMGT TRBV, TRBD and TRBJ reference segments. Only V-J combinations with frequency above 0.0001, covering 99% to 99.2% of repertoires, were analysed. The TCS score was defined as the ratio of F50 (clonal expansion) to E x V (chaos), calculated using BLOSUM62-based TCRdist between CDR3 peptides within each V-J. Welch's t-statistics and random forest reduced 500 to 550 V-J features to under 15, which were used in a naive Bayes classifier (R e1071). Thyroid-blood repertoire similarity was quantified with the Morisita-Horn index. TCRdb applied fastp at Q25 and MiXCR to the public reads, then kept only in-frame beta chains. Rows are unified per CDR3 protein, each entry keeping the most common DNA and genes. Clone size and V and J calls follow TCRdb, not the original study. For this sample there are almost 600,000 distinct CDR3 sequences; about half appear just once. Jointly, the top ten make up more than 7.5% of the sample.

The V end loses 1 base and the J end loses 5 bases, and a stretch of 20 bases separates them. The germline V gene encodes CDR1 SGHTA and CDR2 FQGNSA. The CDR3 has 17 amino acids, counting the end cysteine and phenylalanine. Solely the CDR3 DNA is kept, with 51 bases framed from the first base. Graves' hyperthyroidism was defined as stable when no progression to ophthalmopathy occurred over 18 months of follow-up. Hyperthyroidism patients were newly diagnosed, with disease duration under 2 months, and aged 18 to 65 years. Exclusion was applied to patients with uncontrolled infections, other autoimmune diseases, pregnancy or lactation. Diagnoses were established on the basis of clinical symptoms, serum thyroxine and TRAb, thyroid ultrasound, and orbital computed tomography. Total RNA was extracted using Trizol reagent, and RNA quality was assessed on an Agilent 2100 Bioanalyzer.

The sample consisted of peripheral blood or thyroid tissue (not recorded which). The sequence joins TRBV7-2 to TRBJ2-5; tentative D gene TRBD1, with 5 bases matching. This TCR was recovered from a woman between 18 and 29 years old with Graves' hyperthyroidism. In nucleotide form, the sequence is TGTGCCAGCAGCTTAGTCAGTAGGGGCAGGGTAGGGGAGACCCAGTACTTC. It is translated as CASSLVSRGRVGETQYF.